The 13 T cell receptor beta chains below were found in one sample sequenced in a study of cytomegalovirus exposure and HLA in healthy donors (dated by TCRdb to 2016 to 2017). Library preparation used the immunoSEQ multiplex PCR assay. The multiplex PCR relied on a mix of 60 forward primers for TCR Vbeta segments and 13 reverse primers for TCR Jbeta segments. The immuneACCESS repertoire file appears here via TCRdb, limited to in-frame rearrangements. These files lack a portion of the clones; in checked studies, under half of the deficit traces to unresolved V genes, and the cause of the others is not known. The sample data list about 130,000 clones, and approximately 80% of these were observed just once. The top ten hold 1% of the sample. The specimen was PBMCs. Receptors were obtained from a man aged 40-55 years in good health and CMV-seronegative.

In its sample, this clone was seen once. This chain uses TRBV10-1 with TRBJ2-5; perhaps TRBD2 as D (6 bases). This CDR3 region has 13 residues. Trimming removed 7 bases at V and 3 bases at J, with 12 bases between. The germline V gene encodes CDR1 WNHNN and CDR2 SYGVQD (reference sequence). The CDR3, as DNA: TGCGCCAGCATCAGGGAGGTTAAAGAGACCCAGTACTTC. Translation gives CASIREVKETQYF.

The gene calls are TRBV10-3 and TRBJ2-3, with unresolved D. The germline V gene has CDR1 ENHRY and CDR2 SYGVKD. Trimming left V 5 bases short and J 2 bases short, with 8 bases between. The CDR3 covers 13 residues. The DNA of the CDR3 is TGTGCCATCAGTTCTCTAAACACAGATACGCAGTATTTT. This gives the protein CAISSLNTDTQYF.

The chain joins TRBV2 to TRBJ2-6; TRBD1 agrees at 11 bases. The CDR3 runs 16 residues. Germline CDR1 and CDR2: SNHLY and FYNNEI. Unmatched junction bases numbered 0, after V lost 3 bases and J lost 2 bases. The chain's CDR3 is CASSEDRGPGANVLTF. In DNA form, the CDR3 reads TGTGCCAGCAGTGAGGACAGGGGGCCTGGGGCCAACGTCCTGACTTTC. The whole variable domain, remainder taken from reference TRBV2 and TRBJ2-6, is EPEVTQTPSHQVTQMGQEVILRCVPISNHLYFYWYRQILGQKVEFLVSFYNNEISEKSEIFDDQFSVERPDGSNFTLKIRSTKLEDSAMYFCASSEDRGPGANVLTFGAGSRLTVL.

The rearrangement links TRBV7-9 to TRBJ2-5, with 8 bases lining up with TRBD1. The CDR3 consists of 15 residues. V shed 4 bases, J shed 4 bases, and the junction held 8 bases outside the gene matches. Germline values: CDR1 SEHNR, CDR2 FQNEAQ (reference sequence). The CDR3 loop reads CASSSGQGWRETQYF. CDR3 nucleotide sequence: TGTGCCAGCAGCTCAGGACAGGGATGGCGAGAGACCCAGTACTTC. Drawing the rest from reference TRBV7-9 and TRBJ2-5, the complete variable domain is DTGVSQNPRHKITKRGQNVTFRCDPISEHNRLYWYRQTLGQGPEFLTYFQNEAQLEKSRLLSDRFSAERPKGSFSTLEIQRTEQGDSAMYLCASSSGQGWRETQYFGPGTRLLVL.

The V call is TRBV10-3, the J call TRBJ2-7; D possibly corresponds to TRBD1 (6 bases). The CDR3 is 12 amino acids. Deletions cut 8 bases from V and 7 bases from J, with 15 bases between. Per the germline V gene, CDR1 is ENHRY and CDR2 is SYGVKD. The CDR3 bases are TGTGCCATCGGCCGACTGGGACAAGAGCAGTACTTC. Translation gives CAIGRLGQEQYF.

The V call is TRBV30, the J call TRBJ2-1; 15 bases agree with TRBD2. The CDR3 is made up of 15 amino acids. The V segment lost 2 bases and the J segment 15 bases; nucleotides outside the gene matches: 11. Germline V gene lookup returns CDR1 GTSNPN and CDR2 SVGIG (reference sequence). CDR3 loop: CAWSRTSGRADVWFF. CDR3 sequence (DNA): TGTGCCTGGAGTCGGACTAGCGGGAGGGCCGACGTGTGGTTCTTC.

Only one count was recorded for this clone. The J gene is TRBJ1-6, the V gene TRBV21-1; no DNA check was done on the table's D call, TRBD1. TRBV21-1 is a listed pseudogene. This CDR3 is 18 amino acids long. The CDR3 loop is CASSIRRGDRSYNSPLHF. CDR3 coding DNA: TGTGCCAGCAGCATTCGGAGGGGGGACAGGTCCTATAATTCACCCCTCCACTTT.

The V gene is TRBV7-9, the J gene TRBJ2-1, with 7 bases identical to TRBD2. The CDR3 spans 12 residues. After removal of 8 bases from V and 6 bases from J, the junction contained 4 bases not matched to a gene. Germline V gives CDR1 SEHNR, CDR2 FQNEAQ (reference sequence). CDR3 sequence (DNA): TGTGCCAGCTTCGGGGGGATCAATGAGCAGTTCTTC. This codes for CASFGGINEQFF.

This clone was found once. The chain employs TRBV18 and TRBJ2-5; 7 bases are shared with TRBD2. Germline CDR1 KGHSH, CDR2 LQKENI. The V and J ends lost 5 bases and 5 bases, in that order; junction bases with no gene match: 11. CDR3 length: 15 amino acids. CDR3 in amino acids: CASSSSRGVGETQYF. DNA of the CDR3: TGTGCCAGCTCATCCTCTCGGGGGGTCGGGGAGACCCAGTACTTC. Combining the CDR3 with reference TRBV18 and TRBJ2-5 gives the whole variable domain NAGVMQNPRHLVRRRGQEARLRCSPMKGHSHVYWYRQLPEEGLKFMVYLQKENIIDESGMPKERFSAEFPKEGPSILRIQQVVRGDSAAYFCASSSSRGVGETQYFGPGTRLLVL.

The V gene is TRBV2, the J gene TRBJ1-4; TRBD1 aligns across 7 bases. CDR1 and CDR2 (germline): SNHLY, FYNNEI. The length of the CDR3 is 14 residues. V lost 2 bases, J lost 6 bases, and 3 bases stayed unmatched. The CDR3 coding sequence is TGTGCCAGCAGTGAAAACAGGGGTGATGAAAAACTGTTTTTT. Translated, it gives CASSENRGDEKLFF.

V usage is TRBV9 and J usage is TRBJ2-2; TRBD1 aligns across 7 bases. Germline CDR1 and CDR2: SGDLS and YYNGEE. The CDR3 has 16 amino acids. Trimming at V came to 0 bases and at J to 2 bases, leaving 4 bases not matched to a gene. The CDR3 DNA reads as TGTGCCAGCAGCGTAGCGGACAGGCGAAACACCGGGGAGCTGTTTTTT. It codes for CASSVADRRNTGELFF.

This CDR3 reads CASSQPGWGGYTF. CDR3 in DNA: TGCGCCAGCAGCCAGCCGGGATGGGGTGGCTACACCTTC. V usage is TRBV4-1 and J usage is TRBJ1-2, with D unclear. Trimming cost V 3 bases and J 7 bases, with 12 bases left between them. The CDR3 is 13 residues long. From germline, CDR1 is MGHRA and CDR2 YSYEKL.

V usage is TRBV5-4 and J usage is TRBJ2-1, with 9 bases lining up with TRBD1. Trimming at V came to 4 bases and at J to 6 bases, leaving 17 bases not matched to a gene. This CDR3 region has 18 residues. Germline V CDR1 and CDR2: SGHNT, YYREEE (reference sequence). The CDR3 nucleotides are TGTGCCAGCAGCGCCTCCTCCTTGGGACAGGGCAGTGGCAATGAGCAGTTCTTC. Translating it yields CASSASSLGQGSGNEQFF.